This T cell receptor beta chain derives from a study of CD8+ T cells in alopecia areata. Treatment here: oral pan-JAK inhibitor, 5-10 mg twice daily. Following extraction, RNA underwent reverse transcription to cDNA, which served as the sequencing template. Assay: immunoSEQ multiplex PCR; the TCRdb copy retains only in-frame clones and omits some. The sample lists 150,000 to 200,000 clones; around 56% were seen once. The germline V gene has CDR1 GTSNPN and CDR2 SVGIG (reference sequence). This CDR3 comprises 13 residues. V was clipped by 8 bases and J by 7 bases; unmatched bases: 6. This clonotype was sampled from a human donor with alopecia areata. This specimen consisted of CD4+ T cells sorted from blood, obtained at week 4, from a patient treated with tofacitinib. The chain uses TRBV30 and TRBJ2-1, with 12 bases lining up with TRBD2. The CDR3 DNA reads TGTGCCGGGGGACTAGCGGGCTGGAATGAGCAGTTCTTC. Translation: CAGGLAGWNEQFF. The variable domain in full, with the rest retrieved from reference TRBV30 and TRBJ2-1, is SQTIHQWPATLVQPVGSPLSLECTVEGTSNPNLYWYRQAAGRGLQLLFYSVGIGQISSEVPQNLSASRPQDRQFILSSKKLLLSDSGFYLCAGGLAGWNEQFFGPGTRLTVL.